The present entry profiles one T cell receptor beta chain with its context. Its antigen is unidentified. Making use of molecular barcodes, quantitative 5'-RACE generated TCR beta libraries. Each CDR3 protein is one row after TCRdb ran MiXCR on the 5' RACE reads. Of about 480,000 distinct CDR3 sequences listed, 15% to 20% are singletons. The data were obtained in a study of CD8 T cells in ankylosing spondylitis. Broader study findings: Significant enrichment of disease-linked clones was reportedly seen in matched ankylosing spondylitis synovial fluid. In peripheral blood, disease-linked CD8+ clones occurred at relatively low frequencies. Existing reports had already noted some motif variants in reactive arthritis synovial fluid and blood. Ankylosing spondylitis blood appeared to be characterized by a TCR beta motif of under 10 highly homologous variants.

V was clipped by 6 bases and J by 0 bases; unmatched bases: 7. The CDR3 loop spans 15 amino acids. The germline V gene encodes CDR1 SNHLY and CDR2 FYNNEI. The chain employs TRBV2 and TRBJ1-1, with TRBD1 matching over 7 bases. Sample: blood, either unsorted or a sorted T cell fraction (not recorded which). The sequence was collected from a male donor with ankylosing spondylitis. The CDR3: CASSLQGQVNTEAFF. The CDR3 nucleotides read TGTGCCAGCAGCCTCCAAGGACAGGTGAACACTGAAGCTTTCTTT.